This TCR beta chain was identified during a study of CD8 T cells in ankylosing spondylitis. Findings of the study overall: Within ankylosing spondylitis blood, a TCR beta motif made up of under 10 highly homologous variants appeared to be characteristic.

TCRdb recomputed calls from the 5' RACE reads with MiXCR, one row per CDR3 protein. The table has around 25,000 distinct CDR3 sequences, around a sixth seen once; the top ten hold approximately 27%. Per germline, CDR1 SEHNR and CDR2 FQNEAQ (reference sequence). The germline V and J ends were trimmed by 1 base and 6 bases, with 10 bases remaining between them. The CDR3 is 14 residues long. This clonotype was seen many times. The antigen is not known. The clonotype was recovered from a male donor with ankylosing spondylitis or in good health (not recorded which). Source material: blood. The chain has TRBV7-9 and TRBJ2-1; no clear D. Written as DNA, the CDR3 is TGTGCCAGCAGCTTAGTTGGCCACCGCAATGAGCAGTTCTTC. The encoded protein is CASSLVGHRNEQFF.